One sample yielded the 27 T cell receptor beta chains listed below, sequenced in a study of OX40 agonist ivuxolimab in advanced cancers. Repertoires were generated with immunoSEQ multiplex PCR, while TCRdb's copy carries only in-frame clones and drops some. Of some 70,000 clones in the sample, 84% were seen once. The specimen comprised CD4+ or CD8+ T cells sorted from blood, sampled in a trial of the OX40 agonist ivuxolimab. The receptors stem from an adult with an advanced solid tumor such as melanoma, head and neck, liver or kidney cancer.

This sequence joins TRBV9 and TRBJ1-3; D remains ambiguous. V lost 0 bases and J lost 7, with 11 bases in between. This CDR3 is built from 14 residues. The germline CDR1 and CDR2 sequences are SGDLS and YYNGEE. The CDR3 DNA follows: TGTGCCAGCAGCGTAGTCCCGGGCGCGAACACCATATATTTT. It encodes CASSVVPGANTIYF.

This CDR3 reads CAWSYRGQYYGYTF. The CDR3 nucleotides read TGTGCCTGGAGCTACAGGGGGCAGTACTATGGCTACACCTTC. The gene calls are TRBV30 and TRBJ1-2; 9 positions agree with TRBD1. Looked up from germline, CDR1 is GTSNPN and CDR2 is SVGIG (reference sequence). CDR3 size: 14 residues. V shed 3 bases, J shed 3 bases, and the junction held 5 bases outside the gene matches.

The V call is TRBV6-5, the J call TRBJ1-5; D is unclear. V lost 6 bases to trimming and J lost 11 bases, with 20 bases between them. Germline CDR1 and CDR2: MNHEY and SVGAGI. The CDR3 is 14 residues long. CDR3 sequence reads: CASRADRVTLAQHF. In nucleotides, the CDR3 is TGTGCCAGCAGGGCAGACCGGGTCACTTTGGCCCAGCATTTT.

The chain carries TRBV7-3 and TRBJ2-7, with D tentatively TRBD2 (6 bases). V shed 2 bases and J shed 2 bases, with 13 bases lying between them. Germline loops: CDR1 SGHTA, CDR2 FQGTGA. The CDR3 runs to 15 residues. The DNA of the CDR3 is TGTGCCAGCAGCTTAGGGGCGGGGACGGCCTACGAGCAGTACTTC. Translated: CASSLGAGTAYEQYF.

This clone was picked up a small number of times. The V and J genes are TRBV27 and TRBJ1-1; TRBD1 aligns across 7 bases. Germline CDR1 and CDR2: MNHEY and SMNVEV (reference sequence). The V gene end was trimmed by 3 bases and the J gene end by 5 bases; junction bases not matched to a gene: 9. The CDR3 consists of 15 residues. CDR3 loop: CASSLTGPTGTEAFF. The DNA for the CDR3 is TGTGCCAGCAGTTTGACAGGGCCCACAGGGACTGAAGCTTTCTTT.

This clone was seen once. V and J are TRBV7-2 and TRBJ1-2; 10 bases fit TRBD1. The germline gives CDR1 SGHTA, CDR2 FQGNSA. Losses at the gene ends were 1 base for V and 8 bases for J; bases not matched to a gene: 10. The CDR3 totals 16 residues. CDR3 amino acids: CASSLVAGGQGSGYTF. The CDR3 DNA follows: TGTGCCAGCAGCTTAGTTGCGGGGGGACAGGGGTCGGGCTACACCTTC.

The chain carries TRBV28 and TRBJ2-3; D is tentatively TRBD1 or TRBD2 (5 bases each). The germline V and J ends were trimmed by 3 bases and 6 bases, with 10 bases remaining between them. CDR3 size: 13 residues. Germline V gene data show CDR1 as MDHEN and CDR2 as SYDVKM. CDR3 region: CASSFGGGDTQYF. Here the CDR3 DNA reads TGTGCCAGCAGTTTTGGGGGTGGGGATACGCAGTATTTT.

The chain combines TRBV11-2 with TRBJ2-1; 10 bases agree with TRBD1. With 5 bases clipped from V and 10 bases from J, the junction kept 14 bases outside the gene matches. The CDR3 sequence is 16 residues long. In germline, CDR1 is SGHAT, CDR2 FQNNGV. The CDR3 sequence: CASSRTDRGPAGEQFF. The CDR3 DNA follows: TGTGCCAGCAGCCGGACCGACAGGGGGCCGGCGGGGGAGCAGTTCTTC.

V and J are TRBV6-6 and TRBJ2-3, with D uncertain. The V end was cut by 2 bases, the J end by 3 bases, with 9 bases between. The germline V gene encodes CDR1 MNHNY and CDR2 SVGAGI (reference sequence). This CDR3 region has 14 residues. CDR3 loop: CASSYQRATDTQYF. As DNA, the CDR3 is TGTGCCAGCAGTTACCAAAGGGCTACAGATACGCAGTATTTT.

The J gene is TRBJ2-3, the V gene TRBV6-6; 8 bases are shared with TRBD1. Germline CDR1 MNHNY, CDR2 SVGAGI (reference sequence). Trimming at V came to 5 bases and at J to 6 bases, leaving 10 bases not matched to a gene. The CDR3 loop spans 15 amino acids. The CDR3, as DNA: TGTGCCAGCAGTATTGGACAGGGATGGGGGGATACGCAGTATTTT. Protein sequence: CASSIGQGWGDTQYF.

This chain uses TRBV14 with TRBJ1-5; 9 nucleotides agree with TRBD1. The CDR3 runs to 15 residues. With 5 bases clipped from V and 7 bases from J, the junction kept 9 bases outside the gene matches. CDR1 is SGHDN, CDR2 FVKESK, per germline. CDR3 sequence (DNA): TGTGCCAGCAGCAGGGACAGGGCGTTGCGACAGCCCCAGCATTTT. Encoded protein: CASSRDRALRQPQHF.

The chain is built from TRBV27 and TRBJ2-7; the D is unclear. Germline CDR1 is MNHEY and CDR2 is SMNVEV (reference sequence). V lost 6 bases and J 4 bases, leaving 13 bases between the germline ends. CDR3 length equals 13 residues. The CDR3 protein is CASSPSPYYEQYF. The DNA of the CDR3 is TGTGCCAGCAGCCCCTCCCCTTATTACGAGCAGTACTTC.

This chain connects TRBV18 to TRBJ2-1, with TRBD2 matching over 8 bases. This CDR3 has 16 amino acids. The junction had 9 bases not matched to a gene; V was cut back by 4 bases and J by 4 bases. CDR1 is KGHSH, CDR2 LQKENI, per germline. DNA for the CDR3: TGTGCCAGCTCACTTTCAGCGGGAGCCGGATACAATGAGCAGTTCTTC. Residues: CASSLSAGAGYNEQFF.

The chain combines TRBV5-6 with TRBJ2-7; D gene uncertain. Germline CDR1 reads SGHDT; CDR2 reads YYEEEE. The V gene lost 0 bases and the J gene lost 0 bases, with 7 bases spanning the gap. CDR3 length equals 14 residues. CDR3 bases: TGTGCCAGCAGCTTGGAGCCAGGCTCCTACGAGCAGTACTTC. Translation: CASSLEPGSYEQYF.

This clone was detected only once. V gene TRBV14 combines with J gene TRBJ2-7; 8 positions agree with TRBD1. CDR1 and CDR2 from the germline V gene are SGHDN and FVKESK. The V and J ends lost 1 base and 7 bases, in that order; junction bases with no gene match: 18. The CDR3 has 18 residues. The CDR3 DNA sequence: TGTGCCAGCAGCCAAGCCCCTAACCGGCAGGGGGCCAGGGGAGAGCAGTACTTC. Its protein is CASSQAPNRQGARGEQYF.

The CDR3: CASSYSKVMNTEAFF. CDR3 nucleotide sequence: TGTGCCAGCAGTTACTCAAAGGTTATGAACACTGAAGCTTTCTTT. V is TRBV6-5 and J is TRBJ1-1; no clear D. Trimming left V 0 bases short and J 0 bases short, with 8 bases between. This CDR3 is 15 amino acids long. CDR1 and CDR2 from the germline V gene are MNHEY and SVGAGI.

The chain recombines TRBV5-5 with TRBJ2-7, with 9 bases matching TRBD1. This CDR3 spans 15 amino acids. V was pared by 4 bases and J by 4 bases, with 9 bases of the junction left unmatched. CDR1 SGHKS and CDR2 YYEKEE come from the germline V gene (reference sequence). The CDR3 loop is CASSPPGQGAYEQYF. The CDR3 coding sequence is TGTGCCAGCAGCCCCCCGGGACAGGGTGCGTACGAGCAGTACTTC.

This clone appeared a single time. The chain recombines TRBV10-3 with TRBJ2-3, with TRBD2 identical over 9 bases. Unmatched junction bases numbered 4, after V lost 9 bases and J lost 0 bases. The CDR3 is 14 residues long. In germline, CDR1 is ENHRY, CDR2 SYGVKD. CDR3 bases: TGTGCCATTCAAGCGGGAGGTAGCACAGATACGCAGTATTTT. This translates into CAIQAGGSTDTQYF.

V is TRBV6-5 and J is TRBJ2-5; 7 bases fit TRBD2. Germline CDR1 is MNHEY and CDR2 is SVGAGI. V shed 3 bases and J 5 bases; nucleotides not matched to a gene: 6. The CDR3 is 14 residues long. CDR3: CASSYSTGGETQYF. The CDR3 DNA reads as TGTGCCAGCAGTTATAGTACGGGAGGTGAGACCCAGTACTTC.

The chain recombines TRBV9 with TRBJ1-1; D gene uncertain. The germline V gene encodes CDR1 SGDLS and CDR2 YYNGEE. The V gene lost 0 bases and the J gene lost 3 bases, with 9 bases spanning the gap. This CDR3 comprises 14 residues. CDR3: CASSVGEGYTEAFF. The CDR3 DNA reads as TGTGCCAGCAGCGTAGGGGAGGGATACACTGAAGCTTTCTTT. Complete variable domain (other parts from reference TRBV9 and TRBJ1-1): DSGVTQTPKHLITATGQRVTLRCSPRSGDLSVYWYQQSLDQGLQFLIQYYNGEERAKGNILERFSAQQFPDLHSELNLSSLELGDSALYFCASSVGEGYTEAFFGQGTRLTVV.

The chain couples TRBV25-1 to TRBJ2-3, with 8 bases identical to TRBD2. Per germline, CDR1 MGHDK and CDR2 SYGVNS. After removal of 7 bases from V and 4 bases from J, the junction contained 4 bases not matched to a gene. This CDR3 is built from 13 residues. CDR3: CASKRGFADTQYF. The CDR3 bases are TGTGCCAGCAAGCGGGGGTTTGCAGATACGCAGTATTTT. Full variable domain (outside the CDR3, taken from reference TRBV25-1 and TRBJ2-3): EADIYQTPRYLVIGTGKKITLECSQTMGHDKMYWYQQDPGMELHLIHYSYGVNSTEKGDLSSESTVSRIRTEHFPLTLESARPSHTSQYLCASKRGFADTQYFGPGTRLTVL.

V gene TRBV6-6 combines with J gene TRBJ1-6, with D unresolved. The CDR3 runs 14 residues. V gave up 0 bases and J gave up 10 bases, with 10 bases separating them. The germline V gene encodes CDR1 MNHNY and CDR2 SVGAGI (reference sequence). DNA of the CDR3: TGTGCCAGCAGTTACTCGTACGGGGAGTCACCCCTCCACTTT. It codes for CASSYSYGESPLHF.

The chain couples TRBV14 to TRBJ2-7; 7 bases fit TRBD1. Trimming took 0 bases from V and 1 from J; bases not matched to a gene: 3. Germline V gene data show CDR1 as SGHDN and CDR2 as FVKESK. The CDR3 has 15 residues. The CDR3 here is CASSQELDRSYEQYF. The CDR3, as DNA: TGTGCCAGCAGCCAAGAATTGGACAGGTCCTACGAGCAGTACTTC.

A single count supports this clone. The chain recombines TRBV4-3 with TRBJ1-3; 8 nucleotides align to TRBD1. Germline values: CDR1 LGHNA, CDR2 YSLEER. This CDR3 has 14 residues. V shed 0 bases and J 7 bases; nucleotides not matched to a gene: 2. This CDR3 reads CASSQDQGANTIYF. The CDR3 region has the DNA TGCGCCAGCAGCCAAGACCAGGGGGCGAACACCATATATTTT.

The J gene is TRBJ2-7, the V gene TRBV9; D tentatively fits TRBD1 or TRBD2 (5 bases each). The CDR3 sequence is 15 residues long. The V end was cut by 2 bases, the J end by 0 bases, with 12 bases between. Germline V lookup: CDR1 SGDLS, CDR2 YYNGEE. The CDR3 coding sequence is TGTGCCAGCAGCGTCACCTCGGGGCTCTCCTACGAGCAGTACTTC. Protein: CASSVTSGLSYEQYF. Supplemented by reference TRBV9 and TRBJ2-7, the full variable domain reads DSGVTQTPKHLITATGQRVTLRCSPRSGDLSVYWYQQSLDQGLQFLIQYYNGEERAKGNILERFSAQQFPDLHSELNLSSLELGDSALYFCASSVTSGLSYEQYFGPGTRLTVT.

The chain couples TRBV27 to TRBJ1-1; 10 bases align to TRBD1. V lost 5 bases and J lost 9; bases outside the gene matches: 9. The CDR3 runs to 14 residues. CDR1 is MNHEY and CDR2 is SMNVEV in the germline V gene (reference sequence). CDR3 in amino acids: CASSLNLGQGKAFF. For the CDR3, the DNA is TGTGCCAGCAGTCTAAATCTGGGACAGGGGAAAGCTTTCTTT.

The chain recombines TRBV25-1 with TRBJ1-4, with D possibly being TRBD1 (5 bases). The germline V and J ends were trimmed by 4 bases and 3 bases, with 15 bases remaining between them. The CDR3 is 16 amino acids. CDR1 is MGHDK and CDR2 is SYGVNS in the germline V gene. The CDR3 loop reads CASSVGASAANEKLFF. The CDR3 region has the DNA TGTGCCAGCAGTGTAGGGGCCTCGGCGGCTAATGAAAAACTGTTTTTT.